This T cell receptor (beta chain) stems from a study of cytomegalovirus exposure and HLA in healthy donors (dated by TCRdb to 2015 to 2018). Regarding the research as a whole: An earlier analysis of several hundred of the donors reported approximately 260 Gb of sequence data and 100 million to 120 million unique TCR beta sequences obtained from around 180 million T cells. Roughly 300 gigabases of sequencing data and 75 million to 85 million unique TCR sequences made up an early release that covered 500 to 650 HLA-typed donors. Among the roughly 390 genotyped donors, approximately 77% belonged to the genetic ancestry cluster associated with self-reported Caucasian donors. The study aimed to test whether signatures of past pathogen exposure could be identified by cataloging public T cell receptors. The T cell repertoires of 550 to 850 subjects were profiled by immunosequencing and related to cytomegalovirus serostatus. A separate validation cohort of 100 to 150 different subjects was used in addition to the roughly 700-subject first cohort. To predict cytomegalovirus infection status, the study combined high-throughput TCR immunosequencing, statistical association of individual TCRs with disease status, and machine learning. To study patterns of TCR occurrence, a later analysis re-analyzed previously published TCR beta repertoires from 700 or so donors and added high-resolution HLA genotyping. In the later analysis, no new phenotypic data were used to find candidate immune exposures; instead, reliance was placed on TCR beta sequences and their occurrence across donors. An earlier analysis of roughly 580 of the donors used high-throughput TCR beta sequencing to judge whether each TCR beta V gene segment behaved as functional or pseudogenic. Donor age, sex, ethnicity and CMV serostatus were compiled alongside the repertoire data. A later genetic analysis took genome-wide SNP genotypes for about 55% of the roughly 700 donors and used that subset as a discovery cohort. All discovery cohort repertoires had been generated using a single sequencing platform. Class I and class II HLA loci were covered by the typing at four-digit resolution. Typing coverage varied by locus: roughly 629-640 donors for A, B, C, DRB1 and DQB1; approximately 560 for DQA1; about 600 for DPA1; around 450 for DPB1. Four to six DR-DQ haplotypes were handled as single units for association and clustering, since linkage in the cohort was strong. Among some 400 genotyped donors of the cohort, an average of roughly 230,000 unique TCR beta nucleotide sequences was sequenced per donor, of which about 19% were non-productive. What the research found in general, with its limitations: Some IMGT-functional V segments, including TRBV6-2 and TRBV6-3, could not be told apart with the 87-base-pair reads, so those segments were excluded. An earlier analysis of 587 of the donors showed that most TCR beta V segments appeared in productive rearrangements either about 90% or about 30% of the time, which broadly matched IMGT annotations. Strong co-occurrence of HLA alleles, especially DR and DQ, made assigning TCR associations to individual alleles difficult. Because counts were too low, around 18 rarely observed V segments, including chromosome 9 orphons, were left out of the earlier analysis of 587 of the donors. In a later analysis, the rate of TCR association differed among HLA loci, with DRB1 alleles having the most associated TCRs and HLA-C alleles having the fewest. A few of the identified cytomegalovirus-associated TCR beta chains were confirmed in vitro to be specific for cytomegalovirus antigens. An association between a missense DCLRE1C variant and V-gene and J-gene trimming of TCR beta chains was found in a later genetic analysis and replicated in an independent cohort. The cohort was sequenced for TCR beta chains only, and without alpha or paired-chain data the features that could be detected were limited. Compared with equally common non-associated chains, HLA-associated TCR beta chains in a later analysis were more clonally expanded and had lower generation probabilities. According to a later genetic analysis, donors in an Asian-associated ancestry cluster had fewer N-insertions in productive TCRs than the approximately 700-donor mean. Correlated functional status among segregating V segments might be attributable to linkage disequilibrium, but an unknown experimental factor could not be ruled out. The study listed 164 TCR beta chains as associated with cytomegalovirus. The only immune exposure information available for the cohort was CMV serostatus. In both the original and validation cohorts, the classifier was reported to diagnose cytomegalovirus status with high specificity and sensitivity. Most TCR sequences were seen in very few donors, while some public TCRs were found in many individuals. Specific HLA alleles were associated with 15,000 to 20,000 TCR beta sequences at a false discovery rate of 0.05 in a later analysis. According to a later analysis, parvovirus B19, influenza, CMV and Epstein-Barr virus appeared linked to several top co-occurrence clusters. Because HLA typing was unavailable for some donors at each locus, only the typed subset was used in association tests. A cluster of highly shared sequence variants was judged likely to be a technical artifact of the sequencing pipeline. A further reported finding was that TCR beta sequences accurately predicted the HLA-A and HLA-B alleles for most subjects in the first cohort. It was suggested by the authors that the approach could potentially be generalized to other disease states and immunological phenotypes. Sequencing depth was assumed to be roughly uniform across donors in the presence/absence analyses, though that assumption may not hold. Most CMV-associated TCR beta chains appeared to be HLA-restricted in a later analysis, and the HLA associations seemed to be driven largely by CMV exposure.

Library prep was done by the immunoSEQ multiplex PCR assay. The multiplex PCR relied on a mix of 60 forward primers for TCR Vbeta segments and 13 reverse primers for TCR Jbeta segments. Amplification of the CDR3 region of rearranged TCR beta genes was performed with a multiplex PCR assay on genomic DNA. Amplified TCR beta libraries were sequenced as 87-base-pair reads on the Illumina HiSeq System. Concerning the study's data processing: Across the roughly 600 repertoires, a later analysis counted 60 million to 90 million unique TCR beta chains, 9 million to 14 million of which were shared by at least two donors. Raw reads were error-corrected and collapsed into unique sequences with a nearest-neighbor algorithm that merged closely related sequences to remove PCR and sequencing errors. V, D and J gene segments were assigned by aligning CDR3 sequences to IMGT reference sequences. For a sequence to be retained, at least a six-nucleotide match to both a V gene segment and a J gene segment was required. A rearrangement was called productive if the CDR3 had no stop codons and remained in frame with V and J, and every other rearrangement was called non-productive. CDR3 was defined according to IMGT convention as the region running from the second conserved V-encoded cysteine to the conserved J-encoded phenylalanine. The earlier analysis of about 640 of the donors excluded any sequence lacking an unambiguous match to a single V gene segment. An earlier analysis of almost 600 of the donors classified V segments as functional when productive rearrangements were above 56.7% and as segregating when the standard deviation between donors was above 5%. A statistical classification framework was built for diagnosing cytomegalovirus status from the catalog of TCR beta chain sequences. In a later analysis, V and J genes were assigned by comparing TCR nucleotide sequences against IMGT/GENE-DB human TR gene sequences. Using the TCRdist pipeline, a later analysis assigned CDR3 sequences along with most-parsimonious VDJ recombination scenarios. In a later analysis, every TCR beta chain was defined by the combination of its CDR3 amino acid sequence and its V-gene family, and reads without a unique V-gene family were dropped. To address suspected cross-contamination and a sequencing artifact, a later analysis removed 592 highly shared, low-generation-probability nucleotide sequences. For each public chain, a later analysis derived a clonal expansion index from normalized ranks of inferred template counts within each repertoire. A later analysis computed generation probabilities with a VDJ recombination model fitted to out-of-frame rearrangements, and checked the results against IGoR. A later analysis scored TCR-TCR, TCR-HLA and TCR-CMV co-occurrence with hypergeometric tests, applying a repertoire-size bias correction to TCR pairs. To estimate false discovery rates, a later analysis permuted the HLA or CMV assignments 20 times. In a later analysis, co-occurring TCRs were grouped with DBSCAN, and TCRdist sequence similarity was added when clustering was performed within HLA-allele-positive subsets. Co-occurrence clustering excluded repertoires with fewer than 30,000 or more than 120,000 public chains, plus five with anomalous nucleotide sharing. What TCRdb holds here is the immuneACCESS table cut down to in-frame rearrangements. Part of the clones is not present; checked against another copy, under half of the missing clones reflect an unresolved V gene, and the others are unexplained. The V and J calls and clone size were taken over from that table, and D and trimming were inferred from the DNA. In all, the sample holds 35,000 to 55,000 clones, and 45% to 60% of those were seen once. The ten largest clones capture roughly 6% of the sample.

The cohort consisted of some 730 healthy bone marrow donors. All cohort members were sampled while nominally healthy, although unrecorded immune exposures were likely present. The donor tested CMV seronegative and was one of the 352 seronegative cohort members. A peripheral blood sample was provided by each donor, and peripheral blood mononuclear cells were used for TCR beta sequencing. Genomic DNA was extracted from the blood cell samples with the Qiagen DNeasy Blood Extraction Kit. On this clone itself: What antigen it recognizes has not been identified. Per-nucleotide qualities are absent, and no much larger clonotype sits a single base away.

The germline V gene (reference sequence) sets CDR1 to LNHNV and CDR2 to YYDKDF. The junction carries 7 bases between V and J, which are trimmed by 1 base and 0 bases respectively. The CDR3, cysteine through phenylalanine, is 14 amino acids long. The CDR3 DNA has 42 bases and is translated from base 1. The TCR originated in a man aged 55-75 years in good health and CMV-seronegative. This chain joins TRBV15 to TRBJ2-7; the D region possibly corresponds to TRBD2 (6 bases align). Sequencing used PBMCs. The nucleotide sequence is TGTGCCACCAGCAGAGCCGGGAGCTCCTACGAGCAGTACTTC. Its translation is CATSRAGSSYEQYF.